The 32 T cell receptor beta chains listed next were all sequenced from one sample in a study of blood T cell repertoires in COVID-19. This table comes from immunoSEQ multiplex PCR, and its TCRdb copy is limited to in-frame clones, with some not included. Here the sample spans around 370,000 clones, under 95% being singletons. Sequencing was carried out using peripheral blood. The source is a woman aged 18-29 years who had recovered from COVID-19.

The chain couples TRBV5-1 to TRBJ2-3, with 9 nucleotides matching TRBD1. The germline V gene has CDR1 SGHRS and CDR2 YFSETQ. The CDR3 extends over 15 amino acids. V dropped 4 bases and J dropped 2; count of bases not matched to a gene: 5. DNA of the CDR3: TGCGCCAGCAGCCGGGGGGACAGGGTCACAGATACGCAGTATTTT. It is translated as CASSRGDRVTDTQYF.

On this clone itself: This sample includes further DNA sequences coding for the same CDR3. The rearrangement links TRBV9 to TRBJ2-3; the match to TRBD2 covers 12 bases. CDR1 and CDR2 (germline): SGDLS, YYNGEE. The CDR3 has 15 residues. V was pared by 3 bases and J by 4 bases, with 3 bases of the junction left unmatched. The CDR3 region has the DNA TGTGCCAGCAGCGCTAGCGGGAGGGCCGCAGATACGCAGTATTTT. It yields the protein CASSASGRAADTQYF.

This chain joins TRBV4-1 and TRBJ2-3, with 10 bases that match TRBD2. J lost 2 bases, V lost 4 bases, and 9 bases had no gene match. CDR3 size: 17 residues. The germline gives CDR1 MGHRA, CDR2 YSYEKL. CDR3 nucleotide sequence: TGCGCCAGCAGCCGTGGTAGCGGGAGGTCCTACACAGATACGCAGTATTTT. Translation: CASSRGSGRSYTDTQYF.

Here the CDR3 reads CASSQGTVPYNEQFF. CDR3 bases: TGCGCCAGCAGCCAAGGGACAGTACCCTACAATGAGCAGTTCTTC. This chain connects TRBV4-3 to TRBJ2-1; TRBD1 might be the D (6 bases). There are 15 residues in the CDR3. Germline-derived CDR1 and CDR2 are LGHNA and YSLEER. Between the trimmed V and J ends, which lost 1 base and 2 bases, there was a span of 9 bases.

The chain recombines TRBV18 with TRBJ2-2, with 7 bases fitting TRBD1. The CDR3 has 16 amino acids. The V gene's germline CDR1 is KGHSH and CDR2 LQKENI. With V trimmed by 4 bases and J by 4 bases, 9 bases remained unmatched. The CDR3, as DNA: TGTGCCAGCTCACAAAGACAGGGTACGAGCACCGGGGAGCTGTTTTTT. It translates to CASSQRQGTSTGELFF.

The V and J genes are TRBV5-1 and TRBJ1-1; D gene uncertain. The CDR3 totals 12 residues. Trimming removed 5 bases from V and 1 base from J, with 6 bases in between. The germline V gene encodes CDR1 SGHRS and CDR2 YFSETQ. The CDR3 DNA reads TGCGCCAGCAGGACTGAGAACACTGAAGCTTTCTTT. This sequence encodes CASRTENTEAFF. Supplemented by reference TRBV5-1 and TRBJ1-1, the full variable domain reads KAGVTQTPRYLIKTRGQQVTLSCSPISGHRSVSWYQQTPGQGLQFLFEYFSETQRNKGNFPGRFSGRQFSNSRSEMNVSTLELGDSALYLCASRTENTEAFFGQGTRLTVV.

This clone was observed a handful of times. The CDR3 sequence: CASSIFGGNTEAFF. The CDR3 DNA is TGTGCCAGTAGTATCTTTGGAGGGAACACTGAAGCTTTCTTT. The chain couples TRBV19 to TRBJ1-1, with D unclear. Germline V lookup: CDR1 LNHDA, CDR2 SQIVND (reference sequence). The V end lost 3 bases, the J end lost 1 base, and 9 bases lay between the germline ends. This CDR3 spans 14 amino acids.

This clone was picked up a small number of times. The rearrangement joins TRBV5-8 to TRBJ1-1; the D is unclear. The germline CDR1 and CDR2 sequences are SGHTS and YDEGEE. The CDR3 is 14 residues long. V was cut by 2 bases and J by 4 bases, with 12 bases left in between. The CDR3 here is CASSLAAGSTEAFF. The CDR3 nucleotides are TGTGCCAGCAGCTTAGCGGCAGGCAGCACTGAAGCTTTCTTT.

This clone was seen a handful of times. V gene TRBV6-5 combines with J gene TRBJ1-4; D unresolved. CDR3 length: 15 residues. The germline V and J ends were trimmed by 0 bases and 5 bases, with 10 bases remaining between them. CDR1 and CDR2 (germline): MNHEY, SVGAGI. The CDR3 DNA reads as TGTGCCAGCAGTTACTCGACACCCGGCAATGAAAAACTGTTTTTT. Residues: CASSYSTPGNEKLFF.

The chain is built from TRBV27 and TRBJ2-1; TRBD2 is a possible D gene (6 bases). The CDR3 covers 13 residues. The germline V and J ends were trimmed by 5 bases and 10 bases, with 15 bases remaining between them. Germline CDR1 is MNHEY and CDR2 is SMNVEV (reference sequence). Here the CDR3 reads CASSTTWGGEQFF. CDR3 in DNA: TGTGCCAGCAGTACCACCTGGGGAGGCGAGCAGTTCTTC.

This chain uses TRBV11-3 with TRBJ1-6; D remains unclear. This CDR3 spans 14 amino acids. Germline V CDR1 and CDR2: SGHNT, YENEEA. The V end lost 1 base, the J end lost 9 bases, and 10 bases lay between the germline ends. CDR3 sequence reads: CASSLGRLTSPLHF. CDR3 coding DNA: TGTGCCAGCAGCTTAGGGCGGTTGACTTCACCCCTCCACTTT.

The V call is TRBV29-1, the J call TRBJ1-1; TRBD1 aligns across 8 bases. Germline CDR1 SQVTM, CDR2 ANQGSEA. Trimming at V came to 3 bases and at J to 11 bases, leaving 8 bases not matched to a gene. The CDR3 contains 12 residues. The CDR3 region has the DNA TGCAGCGTTGACGGGACAGGAATAAGGGCTTTCTTT. This sequence encodes CSVDGTGIRAFF.

The genes are TRBV30 and TRBJ2-7, with 10 bases matching TRBD2. Germline V gene lookup returns CDR1 GTSNPN and CDR2 SVGIG (reference sequence). Trimming cost V 1 base and J 6 bases; bases outside gene matches: 3. The CDR3 runs 13 residues. The CDR3 region is CAWSEIAGGEQYV. The CDR3 nucleotides are TGTGCCTGGAGTGAAATAGCGGGAGGCGAGCAGTACGTC.

V and J are TRBV29-1 and TRBJ1-1; 7 nucleotides align to TRBD1. CDR1 is SQVTM, CDR2 ANQGSEA, per germline. Unmatched junction bases numbered 2, after V lost 3 bases and J lost 1 base. The CDR3 consists of 13 residues. The CDR3 spells CSVEGQPNTEAFF. CDR3 bases: TGCAGCGTTGAGGGACAGCCGAACACTGAAGCTTTCTTT.

The sample holds one count of this clone. The rearrangement joins TRBV7-9 to TRBJ1-6; 9 nucleotides align to TRBD1. The CDR3 extends over 15 amino acids. V lost 4 bases and J lost 8; bases outside the gene matches: 6. Germline assignment: CDR1 SEHNR and CDR2 FQNEAQ (reference sequence). The CDR3 region is CASSSRTGADSPLHF. The CDR3 nucleotides are TGTGCCAGCAGCTCAAGGACAGGGGCTGATTCACCCCTCCACTTT. The whole variable domain, filled in from reference TRBV7-9 and TRBJ1-6, reads DTGVSQNPRHKITKRGQNVTFRCDPISEHNRLYWYRQTLGQGPEFLTYFQNEAQLEKSRLLSDRFSAERPKGSFSTLEIQRTEQGDSAMYLCASSSRTGADSPLHFGNGTRLTVT.

The chain is built from TRBV7-8 and TRBJ2-7; a possible D gene is TRBD1 (6 bases). The germline V gene has CDR1 SGHVS and CDR2 FQNEAQ. With 0 bases removed from V and 5 bases from J, the gap between germline ends came to 11 bases. The CDR3 is 14 amino acids. CDR3 in DNA: TGTGCCAGCAGCTTAGCGTCACAGGGCCACGAGCAGTACGTC. Encoded protein: CASSLASQGHEQYV.

This clone came up once. The chain carries TRBV19 and TRBJ1-5; 7 bases line up with TRBD1. CDR1 and CDR2 (germline): LNHDA, SQIVND (reference sequence). The CDR3 is made up of 16 amino acids. The V and J ends lost 5 bases and 1 base, in that order; junction bases with no gene match: 8. CDR3 sequence: CASSSGGSRSNQPQHF. The CDR3 DNA follows: TGTGCCAGTAGTTCAGGGGGTTCTCGGAGCAATCAGCCCCAGCATTTT.

The rearrangement links TRBV5-1 to TRBJ1-6, with D tentatively TRBD1 (6 bases). The CDR3 sequence is 14 residues long. Per germline, CDR1 SGHRS and CDR2 YFSETQ. The germline V and J ends were trimmed by 0 bases and 5 bases, with 6 bases remaining between them. The CDR3 is CASSLGQDNSPLHF. The CDR3 nucleotides read TGCGCCAGCAGCTTGGGACAGGATAATTCACCCCTCCACTTT.

The chain uses TRBV7-9 and TRBJ2-3; TRBD2 might be the D (6 bases). V lost 2 bases and J lost 2, with 11 bases in between. Germline CDR1 is SEHNR and CDR2 is FQNEAQ (reference sequence). This CDR3 comprises 15 residues. This CDR3 is CASSLYSGYTDTQYF. CDR3 in DNA: TGTGCCAGCAGCTTATATAGCGGTTACACAGATACGCAGTATTTT.

In DNA form, the CDR3 reads TGCGCCAGCAGCCAAGATGGGACAAGGACCTACAATGAGCAGTTCTTC. Amino acid sequence: CASSQDGTRTYNEQFF. The chain links TRBV4-3 to TRBJ2-1; TRBD1 is a possible D gene (6 bases). With 0 bases removed from V and 2 bases from J, the gap between germline ends came to 11 bases. The length of the CDR3 is 16 residues. The germline gives CDR1 LGHNA, CDR2 YSLEER.

DNA of the CDR3: TGCGCCAGCAGCTTGGATAGGACAGGGCGCACCGGGGAGCTGTTTTTT. The encoded protein is CASSLDRTGRTGELFF. The chain joins TRBV5-1 to TRBJ2-2, with 8 bases matching TRBD1. The length of the CDR3 is 16 residues. Trimming removed 0 bases from V and 4 bases from J; junction bases left unmatched: 5. The germline V gene encodes CDR1 SGHRS and CDR2 YFSETQ.

The chain recombines TRBV19 with TRBJ1-5; 7 nucleotides match TRBD1. Losses at the gene ends were 10 bases for V and 4 bases for J; bases not matched to a gene: 10. Germline V gives CDR1 LNHDA, CDR2 SQIVND (reference sequence). The CDR3 totals 14 residues. CDR3 DNA sequence: TGTGCCACCCGGGACAGTCTTGGGAATCAGCCCCAGCATTTT. Its translation: CATRDSLGNQPQHF.

CDR3 DNA: TGTGCCAGCAGTCCCCTTCGGGATGGAAGTGAAGCTTTCTTT. This sequence encodes CASSPLRDGSEAFF. This chain joins TRBV27 and TRBJ1-1; D gene uncertain. With 5 bases removed from V and 7 bases from J, the gap between germline ends came to 17 bases. The CDR3 spans 14 residues. Germline V gives CDR1 MNHEY, CDR2 SMNVEV (reference sequence).

The chain joins TRBV30 to TRBJ2-1; TRBD2 aligns across 10 bases. CDR1 GTSNPN and CDR2 SVGIG come from the germline V gene (reference sequence). CDR3 length equals 20 residues. V shed 3 bases and J 0 bases; nucleotides not matched to a gene: 17. CDR3 sequence: CAWSQRWTSGRLGSYNEQFF. The CDR3 nucleotides read TGTGCCTGGAGCCAGCGGTGGACTAGCGGCCGACTTGGCTCCTACAATGAGCAGTTCTTC.

V usage is TRBV10-2 and J usage is TRBJ2-3; TRBD2 agrees at 15 bases. There are 16 residues in the CDR3. Trimming cost V 6 bases and J 1 base; bases outside gene matches: 2. Germline V gene lookup returns CDR1 WSHSY and CDR2 SAAADI. The CDR3 here is CASSGLAGGGTDTQYF. DNA of the CDR3: TGCGCCAGCAGCGGACTAGCGGGAGGGGGCACAGATACGCAGTATTTT.

This chain joins TRBV2 and TRBJ1-5; D is unresolved. This CDR3 has 15 amino acids. The germline V gene has CDR1 SNHLY and CDR2 FYNNEI. Trimming took 2 bases from V and 7 from J, leaving 15 bases between them. Written as DNA, the CDR3 is TGTGCCAGCAGTGAATTCGTGCGAGGTAGCCAGCCCCAGCATTTT. This sequence encodes CASSEFVRGSQPQHF.

This rearrangement joins TRBV7-8 to TRBJ2-1; 8 bases agree with TRBD2. Germline V gene data show CDR1 as SGHVS and CDR2 as FQNEAQ. The junction had 19 bases not matched to a gene; V was cut back by 1 base and J by 2 bases. The CDR3 loop spans 21 amino acids. The CDR3 sequence is CASSLDFRYSGTRSPYNEQFF. CDR3 in DNA: TGTGCCAGCAGCTTAGATTTCAGGTATAGCGGGACCCGAAGCCCCTACAATGAGCAGTTCTTC.

The chain carries TRBV10-1 and TRBJ2-7; D call uncertain. V lost 4 bases, J lost 6 bases, and 19 bases lay in between. Germline V gene sequence: CDR1 WNHNN, CDR2 SYGVQD (reference sequence). This CDR3 contains 15 residues. CDR3 DNA: TGCGCCAGCAGTGCTTACCGACCGGGTTTTCGCGAGCAGTACGTC. The encoded protein is CASSAYRPGFREQYV.

The chain is built from TRBV4-3 and TRBJ2-1; TRBD2 aligns across 10 bases. With 5 bases clipped from V and 2 bases from J, the junction kept 9 bases outside the gene matches. The CDR3 extends over 17 amino acids. The germline V gene has CDR1 LGHNA and CDR2 YSLEER. The CDR3 reads CASSKPRTSGAYNEQFF. CDR3 in DNA: TGCGCCAGCAGCAAACCCCGGACTAGCGGAGCCTACAATGAGCAGTTCTTC.

The V and J genes are TRBV25-1 and TRBJ2-1, with D possibly being TRBD1 (6 bases). V gave up 5 bases and J gave up 9 bases, with 8 bases separating them. The V gene's germline CDR1 is MGHDK and CDR2 SYGVNS. The CDR3 covers 11 residues. CDR3 DNA sequence: TGTGCCAGCAGTAGGGGGTCTGAGCAGTTCTTC. It specifies CASSRGSEQFF.

This clone was picked up a small number of times. The genes are TRBV7-2 and TRBJ2-7; 14 nucleotides align to TRBD2. This CDR3 region has 16 residues. With 4 bases clipped from V and 0 bases from J, the junction kept 2 bases outside the gene matches. Germline CDR1 is SGHTA and CDR2 is FQGNSA. The CDR3 region is CASSYGTSGSSYEQYV. DNA of the CDR3: TGTGCCAGCAGCTACGGGACTAGCGGGAGCTCCTACGAGCAGTACGTC.

The rearrangement joins TRBV2 to TRBJ1-1; D is possibly TRBD1 (5 bases). The CDR3 runs 13 residues. Germline CDR1 reads SNHLY; CDR2 reads FYNNEI. Deletions cut 4 bases from V and 1 base from J, with 7 bases between. In DNA form, the CDR3 reads TGTGCCAGCAGTGTAACAGGGAACACTGAAGCTTTCTTT. This encodes CASSVTGNTEAFF. The variable domain in full, completed from reference TRBV2 and TRBJ1-1, reads EPEVTQTPSHQVTQMGQEVILRCVPISNHLYFYWYRQILGQKVEFLVSFYNNEISEKSEIFDDQFSVERPDGSNFTLKIRSTKLEDSAMYFCASSVTGNTEAFFGQGTRLTVV.